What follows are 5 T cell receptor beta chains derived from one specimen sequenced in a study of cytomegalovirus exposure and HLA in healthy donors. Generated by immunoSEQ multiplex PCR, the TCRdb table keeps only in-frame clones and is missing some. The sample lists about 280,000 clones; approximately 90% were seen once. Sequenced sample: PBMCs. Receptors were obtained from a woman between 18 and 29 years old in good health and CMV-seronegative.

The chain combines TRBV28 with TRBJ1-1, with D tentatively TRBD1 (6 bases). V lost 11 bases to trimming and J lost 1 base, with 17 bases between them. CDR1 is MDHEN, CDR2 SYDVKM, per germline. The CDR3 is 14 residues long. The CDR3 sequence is CAQWVGGANTEAFF. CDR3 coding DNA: TGTGCCCAATGGGTCGGGGGGGCGAACACTGAAGCTTTCTTT.

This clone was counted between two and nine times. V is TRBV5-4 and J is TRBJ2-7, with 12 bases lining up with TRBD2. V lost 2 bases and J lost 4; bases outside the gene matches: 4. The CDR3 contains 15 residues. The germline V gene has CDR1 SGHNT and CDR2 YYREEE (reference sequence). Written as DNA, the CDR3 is TGTGCCAGCAGCTTAAAAACTAGCGGGAGGTACGAGCAGTACTTC. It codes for CASSLKTSGRYEQYF. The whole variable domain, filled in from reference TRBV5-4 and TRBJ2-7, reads ETGVTQSPTHLIKTRGQQVTLRCSSQSGHNTVSWYQQALGQGPQFIFQYYREEENGRGNFPPRFSGLQFPNYSSELNVNALELDDSALYLCASSLKTSGRYEQYFGPGTRLTVT.

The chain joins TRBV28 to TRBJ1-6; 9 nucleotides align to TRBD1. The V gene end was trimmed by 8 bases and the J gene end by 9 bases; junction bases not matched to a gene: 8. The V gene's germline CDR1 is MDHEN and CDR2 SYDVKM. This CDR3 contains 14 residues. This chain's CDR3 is CASCRDRVRSPLHF. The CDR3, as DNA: TGTGCCAGCTGTCGGGACAGGGTTCGTTCACCCCTCCACTTT.

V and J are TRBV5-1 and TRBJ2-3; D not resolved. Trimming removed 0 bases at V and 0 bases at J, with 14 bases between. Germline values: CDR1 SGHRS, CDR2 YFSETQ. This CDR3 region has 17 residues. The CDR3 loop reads CASSLDPLNPSTDTQYF. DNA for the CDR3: TGCGCCAGCAGCTTGGACCCACTAAACCCTAGCACAGATACGCAGTATTTT.

The CDR3 sequence: CAGHSTDTQYF. The CDR3 DNA reads as TGTGCCGGCCATAGCACAGATACGCAGTATTTT. The genes are TRBV30 and TRBJ2-3; D uncertain. The V and J ends lost 8 bases and 0 bases respectively, with 6 bases between them. Looked up from germline, CDR1 is GTSNPN and CDR2 is SVGIG (reference sequence). The CDR3 spans 11 residues. The full variable domain, completed using reference TRBV30 and TRBJ2-3, is SQTIHQWPATLVQPVGSPLSLECTVEGTSNPNLYWYRQAAGRGLQLLFYSVGIGQISSEVPQNLSASRPQDRQFILSSKKLLLSDSGFYLCAGHSTDTQYFGPGTRLTVL.